The 4 T cell receptor beta chains below were found in one sample sequenced in a study of OX40 agonist ivuxolimab in advanced cancers. Assay: immunoSEQ multiplex PCR; the TCRdb copy retains only in-frame clones and omits some. The table lists tens of thousands of clones, 85% to 95% of them singletons, with approximately 3% in the top ten. This specimen was CD4+ or CD8+ T cells sorted from blood, taken in a trial of the OX40 agonist ivuxolimab. The receptors originated from an adult with an advanced solid tumor such as melanoma, head and neck, liver or kidney cancer.

The rearrangement links TRBV28 to TRBJ2-3, with a possible D match to TRBD2 (6 bases). Between the trimmed V and J ends, which lost 11 bases and 4 bases, there was a span of 10 bases. The CDR3 has 11 amino acids. Germline CDR1 reads MDHEN; CDR2 reads SYDVKM. The CDR3 DNA is TGTGCCGAGGAGGGAGCAGATACGCAGTATTTT. Amino acid sequence: CAEEGADTQYF.

The chain combines TRBV21-1 with TRBJ2-1; the table's TRBD2 call for D was not verified on the DNA. TRBV21-1 is flagged as a pseudogene. The CDR3 covers 14 residues. This CDR3 is CPNTKPARGNEQFF. The CDR3 nucleotides read TGTCCCAACACCAAACCAGCGCGGGGGAATGAGCAGTTCTTC.

J is TRBJ1-1 and V is TRBV5-8; TRBD1 aligns across 8 bases. Germline values: CDR1 SGHTS, CDR2 YDEGEE. V gave up 3 bases and J gave up 5 bases; unmatched junction bases: 9. This CDR3 has 15 amino acids. The CDR3 sequence: CASSWMTGDSTEAFF. In DNA form, the CDR3 reads TGTGCCAGCAGCTGGATGACAGGGGATAGTACTGAAGCTTTCTTT.

This chain joins TRBV7-2 and TRBJ1-3; D not resolved. Germline V gives CDR1 SGHTA, CDR2 FQGNSA. This CDR3 contains 16 residues. With 3 bases removed from V and 2 bases from J, the gap between germline ends came to 14 bases. CDR3 DNA sequence: TGTGCCAGCAGCTTTTCCCTTACCCTCCCTGGAAACACCATATATTTT. This codes for CASSFSLTLPGNTIYF.